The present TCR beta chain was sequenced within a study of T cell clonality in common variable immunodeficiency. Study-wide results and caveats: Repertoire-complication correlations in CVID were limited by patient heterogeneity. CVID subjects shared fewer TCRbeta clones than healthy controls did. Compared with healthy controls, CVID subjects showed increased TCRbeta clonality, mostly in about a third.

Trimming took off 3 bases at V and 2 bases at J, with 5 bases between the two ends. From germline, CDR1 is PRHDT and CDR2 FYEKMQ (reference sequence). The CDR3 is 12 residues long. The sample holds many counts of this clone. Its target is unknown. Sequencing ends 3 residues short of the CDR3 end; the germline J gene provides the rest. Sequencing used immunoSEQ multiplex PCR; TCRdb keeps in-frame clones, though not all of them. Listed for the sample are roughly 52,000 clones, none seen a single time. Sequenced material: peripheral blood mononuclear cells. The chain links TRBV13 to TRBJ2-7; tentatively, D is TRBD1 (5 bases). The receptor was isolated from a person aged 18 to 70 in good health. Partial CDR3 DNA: TGTGCCAGCAGCTTGGACACCTACGAG. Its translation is CASSLDTYE. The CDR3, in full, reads CASSLDTYEQYF.